There are a few counts of the clone carrying this T cell receptor (beta chain). In Seattle, patients joined the study during active infection and were tracked longitudinally. The record originates from a study of blood T cell repertoires in COVID-19. For the study at large: COVID-19 samples, acute and convalescent, were from the United States, Italy and Spain. Sources were T cells, B-cell-depleted T cells, or PBMCs; the material itself was cDNA or gDNA.

Per germline, CDR1 LNHDA and CDR2 SQIVND (reference sequence). J was trimmed by 4 bases and V by 5 bases; bases with no gene match: 7. This CDR3 region has 15 residues. Source study methods: The assay estimated nucleated cells by amplifying reference gene primers. The data were produced by immunoSEQ multiplex PCR, yet TCRdb's version contains in-frame clones alone and is incomplete. V and J calls and clone size come straight from that table; D and trimming were deduced from the DNA. This table has 300,000 to 400,000 clones, roughly 90% appearing once. The sequence came from a woman in her 70s with COVID-19, enrolled during active disease. The sample comprised peripheral blood. The chain employs TRBV19 and TRBJ1-5; 8 bases fit TRBD1. The chain's CDR3 is CASSPQTGVNQPQHF. The DNA of the CDR3 is TGTGCCAGTAGTCCACAGACAGGGGTGAATCAGCCCCAGCATTTT.